This T cell receptor beta chain emerged from a study of blood T cell repertoires in COVID-19 (dated by TCRdb to about 2020). Regarding the research as a whole: Collaborator samples came from the United States, Italy and Spain and covered acute and convalescent phases of COVID-19. Subjects who had been exposed to COVID-19, were actively infected with it, or had recovered from it provided the deeply sampled blood TCRbeta repertoires that made up the dataset. HLA class I and class II types, where available, came from metadata supplied by the sample provider rather than from assay-based typing. A de-identified subject ID, COVID-19 status, age in years and sex were almost always included in the sample metadata. The repertoires were released in a freely available public database intended as a resource for research on the immune response to SARS-CoV-2. The samples were drawn from the first 160 participants of the ongoing ImmuneRACE study and from some 1,300 subjects provided by 6 global collaborators. The material from the prospective study consisted of cDNA or gDNA derived from T cells, B-cell-depleted T cells, or PBMCs. Broader findings and caveats from the paper: How much clinical and demographic metadata was included differed by source and by participant, and the metadata was provided uncurated.

Reading from cysteine to phenylalanine, the CDR3 counts 13 amino acids. Kept here is only the CDR3 DNA, which spans 39 bases and is read in frame from base 1. As encoded in the germline V gene, CDR1 is MDHEN while CDR2 is SYDVKM. V and J lose 8 bases and 4 bases, and a span of 12 bases separates them. The immunoSEQ Assay, a bias-controlled multiplex PCR, was used to amplify TCRbeta CDR3 regions from genomic DNA. Per the source publication's procedure: The number of nucleated cells in each sample was estimated by amplification of reference gene primers within the assay. To quantify the absolute abundance of each unique TCRbeta CDR3 rearrangement, sequence reads were collapsed and filtered. For each sample, productive Simpson clonality was calculated by taking the square root of Simpson's diversity index across productive rearrangements. The clones in this table, taken by TCRdb from immuneACCESS, are in-frame only. Not every clone is retained; where verified, under half of the shortfall comes from an unresolved V gene, and the cause of the rest is unknown. D and trimming come from the DNA, and the V and J calls and clone size come from that table. The sample table records over 450,000 clones; 70% to 90% of these occur just once. The ten largest clones take up roughly 7.4% of the sample.

In Seattle, one collaborating source enrolled patients while the infection was active and tracked those patients longitudinally over the course of disease. Each collaborating institution followed its own protocols to collect whole blood in K2EDTA tubes. For TCRbeta analysis, collaborators shipped samples as frozen whole blood, isolated PBMCs, or DNA extracted from either of those sample types. This clone was found a few times. The target of this receptor is not known. Within one base of it there is no much larger clone, and no base qualities were kept. The clonotype comes from a woman aged 50 to 65 with COVID-19, enrolled during active disease. The source material was peripheral blood. The V gene is TRBV28 and the J gene is TRBJ1-3, with the D segment identity uncertain. CDR3 protein: CASSNIGGNTIYF. The bases read TGTGCCAGCTCCAACATCGGGGGAAACACCATATATTTT.